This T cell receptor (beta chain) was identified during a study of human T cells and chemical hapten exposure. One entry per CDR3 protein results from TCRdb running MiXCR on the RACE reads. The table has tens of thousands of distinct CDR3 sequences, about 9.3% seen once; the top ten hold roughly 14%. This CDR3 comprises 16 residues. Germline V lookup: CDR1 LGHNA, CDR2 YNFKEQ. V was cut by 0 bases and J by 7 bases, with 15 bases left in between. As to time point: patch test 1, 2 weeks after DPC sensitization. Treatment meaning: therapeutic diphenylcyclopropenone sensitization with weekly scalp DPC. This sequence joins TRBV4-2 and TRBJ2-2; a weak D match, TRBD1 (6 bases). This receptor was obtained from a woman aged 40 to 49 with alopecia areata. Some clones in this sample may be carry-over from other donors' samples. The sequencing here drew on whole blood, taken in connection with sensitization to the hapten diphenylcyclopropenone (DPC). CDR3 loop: CASSQEGAGAGGELFF. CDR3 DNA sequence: TGTGCCAGCAGCCAAGAAGGTGCAGGGGCCGGCGGGGAGCTGTTTTTT.